The 15 T cell receptor beta chains below come from one sample, sequenced in a study of human T cells and chemical hapten exposure. The time point here: patch test 3, about 24 weeks after DPC sensitization. The treatment here: therapeutic diphenylcyclopropenone sensitization with weekly scalp DPC. MiXCR, applied by TCRdb to the RACE reads, yields one record per CDR3 protein. Of about 190,000 distinct CDR3 sequences listed, 20% to 25% were seen once; the top ten hold approximately 2.5%. Specimen: whole blood, collected in connection with sensitization to the hapten diphenylcyclopropenone (DPC). These receptors all stem from a woman aged 40-49 years with alopecia areata. Some clones in this sample may be carry-over from other donors' samples.

The chain employs TRBV21-1 and TRBJ2-7; the table names TRBD1, a call not compared with the DNA. TRBV21-1 is a pseudogene. This CDR3 has 14 amino acids. The CDR3 reads CDSSKTPRLYEQYF. The CDR3 DNA reads TGTGACAGCAGCAAAACCCCCCGGTTATACGAGCAGTACTTC.

The chain employs TRBV28 and TRBJ1-2; D remains ambiguous. This CDR3 spans 15 amino acids. Deletions cut 8 bases from V and 8 bases from J, with 24 bases between. The V gene's germline CDR1 is MDHEN and CDR2 SYDVKM. CDR3 bases: TGTGCCAGCTCGCTCCCGGCCGGGTCGGGGAGCGGCTACACCTTC. This codes for CASSLPAGSGSGYTF.

This clonotype was seen ten or more times. The chain uses TRBV20-1 and TRBJ2-5, with TRBD2 matching over 7 bases. This CDR3 comprises 13 residues. Per the germline V gene, CDR1 is DFQATT and CDR2 is SNEGSKA (reference sequence). The trim removed 8 bases at V and 4 bases at J, leaving 10 bases unmatched. The CDR3 DNA reads TGCAGTCCGATCATAGCGGGTCCAGAGACCCAGTACTTC. Its protein product is CSPIIAGPETQYF.

This chain joins TRBV3-1 and TRBJ2-1; D unresolved. Between the trimmed V and J ends, which lost 1 base and 9 bases, there was a span of 16 bases. The germline V gene encodes CDR1 LGHDT and CDR2 YNNKEL (reference sequence). The CDR3 extends over 15 amino acids. CDR3 residues: CASSQAQLASTEQFF. CDR3 sequence (DNA): TGTGCCAGCAGCCAAGCGCAGTTGGCTAGTACTGAGCAGTTCTTC.

This clonotype was detected only a few times. V usage is TRBV7-2 and J usage is TRBJ1-2; D is possibly TRBD1 (5 bases). The CDR3 has 13 amino acids. Germline CDR1 is SGHTA and CDR2 is FQGNSA. Trimming took 5 bases from V and 8 from J, leaving 15 bases between them. The CDR3 DNA reads as TGTGCCAGCAGCCCGTCAGGGCTCATCGGCTACACCTTC. Translating gives CASSPSGLIGYTF. Combining the CDR3 with reference TRBV7-2 and TRBJ1-2 gives the whole variable domain GAGVSQSPSNKVTEKGKDVELRCDPISGHTALYWYRQSLGQGLEFLIYFQGNSAPDKSGLPSDRFSAERTGGSVSTLTIQRTQQEDSAVYLCASSPSGLIGYTFGSGTRLTVV.

CDR3 amino acids: CASSIAHSGTGGSNQPQHF. CDR3 DNA: TGTGCCAGTAGTATAGCTCATTCCGGGACAGGGGGCTCCAATCAGCCCCAGCATTTT. The gene calls are TRBV19 and TRBJ1-5; TRBD1 agrees at 12 bases. CDR3 length: 19 amino acids. Germline V lookup: CDR1 LNHDA, CDR2 SQIVND (reference sequence). V gave up 1 base and J gave up 3 bases; unmatched junction bases: 10.

This chain joins TRBV20-1 and TRBJ2-7; 8 bases map to TRBD2. This CDR3 contains 11 residues. V was pared by 4 bases and J by 9 bases, with 5 bases of the junction left unmatched. Germline lookup yields CDR1 DFQATT and CDR2 SNEGSKA (reference sequence). CDR3 amino acids: CSATSGSSQYF. DNA of the CDR3: TGCAGTGCTACGAGCGGGAGTTCGCAGTACTTC.

This clonotype showed up just a few times. This rearrangement joins TRBV27 to TRBJ1-5; TRBD1 aligns across 7 bases. The V segment lost 6 bases and the J segment 4 bases; nucleotides outside the gene matches: 18. This CDR3 has 18 residues. The germline CDR1 and CDR2 sequences are MNHEY and SMNVEV (reference sequence). This CDR3 reads CASSSLEPATGLNQPQHF. Written as DNA, the CDR3 is TGTGCCAGCAGCTCACTCGAACCAGCGACAGGGTTGAATCAGCCCCAGCATTTT.

This CDR3 reads CASTLFSGRAFNEQFF. CDR3 bases: TGTGCCAGCACTCTTTTTAGCGGGAGGGCCTTCAATGAGCAGTTCTTC. V and J are TRBV6-2 or TRBV6-3 and TRBJ2-1, with 11 bases aligning to TRBD2. Trimming cost V 7 bases and J 6 bases; bases outside gene matches: 11. There are 16 residues in the CDR3. The germline V gene has CDR1 MNHEY and CDR2 SVGEGT.

This clonotype was seen only a few times. The V and J genes are TRBV20-1 and TRBJ2-1; tentatively, D is TRBD1 (5 bases). The V end was cut by 2 bases, the J end by 5 bases, with 13 bases between. Germline V gene data show CDR1 as DFQATT and CDR2 as SNEGSKA (reference sequence). The CDR3 is made up of 14 amino acids. This chain's CDR3 is CSARRGTSHNEQFF. CDR3 DNA sequence: TGCAGTGCTAGAAGGGGCACATCCCACAATGAGCAGTTCTTC.

This clonotype turned up a few times. This chain connects TRBV4-1 to TRBJ1-5, with D unresolved. V was trimmed by 6 bases and J by 0 bases, leaving 9 bases between them. CDR3 length: 14 amino acids. The germline V gene encodes CDR1 MGHRA and CDR2 YSYEKL. In DNA form, the CDR3 reads TGCGCCAGCAGATCCATGGTTAGCAATCAGCCCCAGCATTTT. This sequence encodes CASRSMVSNQPQHF.

This clonotype was found many times. The chain is built from TRBV9 and TRBJ2-1, with a possible D match to TRBD2 (6 bases). The V gene lost 4 bases and the J gene lost 0 bases, with 23 bases spanning the gap. From germline, CDR1 is SGDLS and CDR2 YYNGEE. CDR3 length: 19 amino acids. This CDR3 reads CASSPGLGLILSSYNEQFF. DNA of the CDR3: TGTGCCAGCAGCCCAGGGCTAGGACTAATCTTAAGCTCCTACAATGAGCAGTTCTTC.

The J gene is TRBJ2-3, the V gene TRBV6-2 or TRBV6-3, with 8 bases matching TRBD2. Trimming at V came to 5 bases and at J to 2 bases, leaving 18 bases not matched to a gene. Germline CDR1 and CDR2: MNHEY and SVGEGT. The CDR3 sequence is 19 residues long. CDR3 sequence reads: CASSPTTSGGLSPTDTQYF. The CDR3 DNA reads TGTGCCAGCAGTCCGACCACGAGCGGGGGACTATCCCCCACAGATACGCAGTATTTT.

This sequence joins TRBV6-5 and TRBJ2-3, with D unclear. Germline V gives CDR1 MNHEY, CDR2 SVGAGI. Deletions cut 0 bases from V and 2 bases from J, with 6 bases between. This CDR3 has 14 residues. CDR3 coding DNA: TGTGCCAGCAGTTACTCCGGCACCACAGATACGCAGTATTTT. Translated: CASSYSGTTDTQYF.

This clonotype was detected only a few times. The chain carries TRBV5-1 and TRBJ1-1, with no clear D. Germline CDR1 and CDR2: SGHRS and YFSETQ. V dropped 0 bases and J dropped 2 bases, with 8 bases sitting between them. This CDR3 spans 14 amino acids. CDR3 bases: TGCGCCAGCAGCTTGGGGGTCCCCAACACTGAAGCTTTCTTT. This codes for CASSLGVPNTEAFF.